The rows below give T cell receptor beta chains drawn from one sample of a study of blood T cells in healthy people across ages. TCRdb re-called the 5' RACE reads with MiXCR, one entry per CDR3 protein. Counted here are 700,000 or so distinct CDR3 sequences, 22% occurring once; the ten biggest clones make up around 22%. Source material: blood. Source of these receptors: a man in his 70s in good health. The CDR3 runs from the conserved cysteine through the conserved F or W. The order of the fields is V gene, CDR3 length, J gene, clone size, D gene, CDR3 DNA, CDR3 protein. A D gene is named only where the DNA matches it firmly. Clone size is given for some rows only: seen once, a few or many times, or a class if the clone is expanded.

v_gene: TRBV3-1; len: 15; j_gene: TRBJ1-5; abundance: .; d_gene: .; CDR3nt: TGTGCCAGCAGTACCGGGACCTGGAGCAATCAGCCCCAGCATTTT; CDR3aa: CASSTGTWSNQPQHF
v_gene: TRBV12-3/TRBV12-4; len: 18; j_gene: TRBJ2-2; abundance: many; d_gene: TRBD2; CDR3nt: TGTGCCAGCAGTTTAAGGGAGCATAGCGGGGGTAACACCGGGGAGCTGTTTTTT; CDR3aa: CASSLREHSGGNTGELFF
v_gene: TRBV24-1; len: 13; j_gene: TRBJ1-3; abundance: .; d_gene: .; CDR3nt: TGTGCCACCATAACAGCGGCCGGAAACACCATATATTTT; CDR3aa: CATITAAGNTIYF
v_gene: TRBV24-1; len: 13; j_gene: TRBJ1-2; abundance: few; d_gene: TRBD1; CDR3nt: TGTGCCACCAGTGGTCTGCAGGGGGGTAGCTACACCTTC; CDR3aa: CATSGLQGGSYTF
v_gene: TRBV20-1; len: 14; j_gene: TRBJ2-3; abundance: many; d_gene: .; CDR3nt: TGCAGTGCCGGCCCGGCCGTCGTCGCAGATACGCAGTATTTT; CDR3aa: CSAGPAVVADTQYF
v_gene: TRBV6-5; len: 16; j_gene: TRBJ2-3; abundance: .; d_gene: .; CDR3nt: TGTGCCAGCAGTTATAAAGGCAGGGCATTCACAGATACGCAGTATTTT; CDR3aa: CASSYKGRAFTDTQYF
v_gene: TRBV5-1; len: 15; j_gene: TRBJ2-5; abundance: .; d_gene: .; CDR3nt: TGCGCCAGCAGCCCGATTGGCTTGGATGGGGAGACCCAGTACTTC; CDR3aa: CASSPIGLDGETQYF
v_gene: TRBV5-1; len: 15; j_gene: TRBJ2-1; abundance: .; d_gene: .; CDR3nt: TGCGCCAGCAGCGAGGGGACGGGGAATTACAATGAGCAGTTCTTC; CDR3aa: CASSEGTGNYNEQFF
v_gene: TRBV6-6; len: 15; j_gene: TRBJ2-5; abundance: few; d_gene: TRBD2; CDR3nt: TGTGCCAGCAGCCAGCTAGCGGTCTCCTCGGAGACCCAGTACTTC; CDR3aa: CASSQLAVSSETQYF
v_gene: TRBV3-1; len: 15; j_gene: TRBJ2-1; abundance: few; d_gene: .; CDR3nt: TGTGCCAGCGCCGAGACGCCAAGCTCCTACAATGAACAGTTCTTC; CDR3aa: CASAETPSSYNEQFF
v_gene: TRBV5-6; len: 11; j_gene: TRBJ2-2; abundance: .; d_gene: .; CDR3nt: TGTGCCAGCACAACTTCCGGGGAGCTGTTTTTT; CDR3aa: CASTTSGELFF
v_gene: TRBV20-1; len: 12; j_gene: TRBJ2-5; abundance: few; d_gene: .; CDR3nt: TGCAGTGCTAGAGAAAGGCTTGGGACCCAGTACTTC; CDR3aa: CSARERLGTQYF
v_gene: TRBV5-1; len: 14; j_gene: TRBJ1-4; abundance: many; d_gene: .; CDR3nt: TGCGCCAGCAGCTTGGGACAGGCCCCTGAAAAACTGTTTTTT; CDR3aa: CASSLGQAPEKLFF
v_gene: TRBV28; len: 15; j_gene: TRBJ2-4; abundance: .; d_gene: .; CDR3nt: TGTGCCAGCAGTTCGGGGACCTCCCGGGGAAACATTCAGTACTTC; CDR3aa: CASSSGTSRGNIQYF
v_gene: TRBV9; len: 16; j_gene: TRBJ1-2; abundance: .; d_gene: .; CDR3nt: TGTGCCAGCAGCGTTAGGGCCTCACAGGCTAACTATGGCTACACCTTC; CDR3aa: CASSVRASQANYGYTF
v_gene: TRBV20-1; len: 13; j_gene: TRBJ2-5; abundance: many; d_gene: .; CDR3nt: TGCAGTGCTAGGTGGGACGCCCAAGAGACCCAGTACTTC; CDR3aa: CSARWDAQETQYF
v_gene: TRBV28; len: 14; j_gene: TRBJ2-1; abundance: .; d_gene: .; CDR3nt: TGTGCCAGCGGCCTTGTATCCAGTTACAATGAGCAGTTCTTC; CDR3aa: CASGLVSSYNEQFF
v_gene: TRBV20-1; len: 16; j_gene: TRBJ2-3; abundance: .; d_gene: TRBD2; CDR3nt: TGCAGTGCGGCCCCAATAGCGGGGGGGCCCTCAGATACGCAGTATTTT; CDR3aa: CSAAPIAGGPSDTQYF
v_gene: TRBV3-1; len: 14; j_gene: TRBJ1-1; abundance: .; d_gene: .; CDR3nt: TGTGCCAGCAGCGTAGCAACCGGTGGGACTGAAGCTTTCTTT; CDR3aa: CASSVATGGTEAFF
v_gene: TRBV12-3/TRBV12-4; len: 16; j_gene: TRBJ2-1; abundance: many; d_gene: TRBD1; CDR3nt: TGTGCCAGCAGTTTACAGACAGGGGGAAGGTACAATGAGCAGTTCTTC; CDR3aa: CASSLQTGGRYNEQFF
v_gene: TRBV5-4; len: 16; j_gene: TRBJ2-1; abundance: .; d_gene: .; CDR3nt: TGTGCCAGCAGCTTGGGTTCAAGTCGAGGGAACAATGAGCAGTTCTTC; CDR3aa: CASSLGSSRGNNEQFF
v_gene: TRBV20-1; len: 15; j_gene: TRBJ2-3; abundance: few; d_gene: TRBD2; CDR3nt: TGCAGTGCTTACTCTCTAGCGGGCCACACAGATACGCAGTATTTT; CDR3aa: CSAYSLAGHTDTQYF
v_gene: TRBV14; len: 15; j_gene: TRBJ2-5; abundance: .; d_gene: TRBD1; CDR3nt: TGTGCCAGCAGCCAGGACAGGGTAAACCAAGAGACCCAGTACTTC; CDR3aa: CASSQDRVNQETQYF
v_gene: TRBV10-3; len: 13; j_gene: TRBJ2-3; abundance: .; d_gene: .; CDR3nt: TGTGCCATCATGGCGGGGAGCACAGATACGCAGTATTTT; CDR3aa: CAIMAGSTDTQYF
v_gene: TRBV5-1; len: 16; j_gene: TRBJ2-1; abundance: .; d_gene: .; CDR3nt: TGCGCCAGCAGCTTGGGGACCCCTATGAGTGGGAATGAGCAGTTCTTC; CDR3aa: CASSLGTPMSGNEQFF
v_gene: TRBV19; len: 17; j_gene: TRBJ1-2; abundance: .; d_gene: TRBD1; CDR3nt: TGTGCCAGTAGTACCCGGGACAGCGGGCCTTTGATTGGTGGCTACACCTTC; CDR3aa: CASSTRDSGPLIGGYTF
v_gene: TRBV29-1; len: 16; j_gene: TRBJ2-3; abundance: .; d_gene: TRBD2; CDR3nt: TGCAGCGTTGCTGCCGGGACTAGCGGGGGGGCAGATACGCAGTATTTT; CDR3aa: CSVAAGTSGGADTQYF
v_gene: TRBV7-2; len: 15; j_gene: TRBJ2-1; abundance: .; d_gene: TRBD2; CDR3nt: TGTGCCAGCAGCTTAGGGGGGACTATCTACAATGAGCAGTTCTTC; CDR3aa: CASSLGGTIYNEQFF
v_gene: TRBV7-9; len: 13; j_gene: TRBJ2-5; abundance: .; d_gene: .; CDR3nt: TGTGCCAGCACCGAGTCGGGGGTAAAGACCCAGTACTTC; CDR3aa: CASTESGVKTQYF
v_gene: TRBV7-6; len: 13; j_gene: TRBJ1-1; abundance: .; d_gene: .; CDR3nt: TGTGCCAGCAGCCCCGTGGTAGCTTTACAAGCTTTCTTT; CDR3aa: CASSPVVALQAFF
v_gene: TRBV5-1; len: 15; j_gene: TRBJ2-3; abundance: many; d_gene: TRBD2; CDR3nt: TGCGCCAGCAGCTTGACTAGCGGGAGGAGGGATACGCAGTATTTT; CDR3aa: CASSLTSGRRDTQYF
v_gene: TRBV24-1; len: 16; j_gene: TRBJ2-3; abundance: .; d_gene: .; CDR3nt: TGTGCCACCAGTGCCCTAGGGGGGGCTCTCACAGATACGCAGTATTTT; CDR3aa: CATSALGGALTDTQYF
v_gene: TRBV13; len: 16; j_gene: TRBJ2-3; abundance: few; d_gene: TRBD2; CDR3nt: TGTGCCAGCAGCACCCAGCGGGAGGCGTCAACAGATACGCAGTATTTT; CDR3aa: CASSTQREASTDTQYF
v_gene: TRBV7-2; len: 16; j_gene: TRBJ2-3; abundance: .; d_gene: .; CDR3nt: TGTGCCAGCAGCTTAGCAGGACTGCGGGTTGCAGATACGCAGTATTTT; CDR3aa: CASSLAGLRVADTQYF
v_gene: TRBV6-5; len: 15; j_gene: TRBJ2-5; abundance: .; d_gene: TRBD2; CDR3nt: TGTGCCAGCAGGGGGACCGGGACTAGCGGAGAGACCCAGTACTTC; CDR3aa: CASRGTGTSGETQYF
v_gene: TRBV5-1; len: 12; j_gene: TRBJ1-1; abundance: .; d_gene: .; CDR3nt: TGCGCCAGCAGCCAACGGAGCACTGAAGCTTTCTTT; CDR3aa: CASSQRSTEAFF
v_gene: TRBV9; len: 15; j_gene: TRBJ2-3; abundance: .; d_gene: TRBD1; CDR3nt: TGTGCCAGCAGCGATACCGGGACAGCCACAGATACGCAGTATTTT; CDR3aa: CASSDTGTATDTQYF
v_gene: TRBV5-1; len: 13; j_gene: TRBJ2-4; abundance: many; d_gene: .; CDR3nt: TGCGCCAGCAGCTTGTATCCGGGAAACATTCAGTACTTC; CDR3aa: CASSLYPGNIQYF
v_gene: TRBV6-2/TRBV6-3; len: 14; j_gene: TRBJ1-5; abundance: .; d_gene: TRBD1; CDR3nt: TGTGCCAGCAGTTATTGGACAGGGACTCAGCCCCAGCATTTT; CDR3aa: CASSYWTGTQPQHF
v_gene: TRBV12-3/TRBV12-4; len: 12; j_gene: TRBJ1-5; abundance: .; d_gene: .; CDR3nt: TGTGCCAGCAGTCGATTAAATCAGCCCCAGCATTTT; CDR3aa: CASSRLNQPQHF
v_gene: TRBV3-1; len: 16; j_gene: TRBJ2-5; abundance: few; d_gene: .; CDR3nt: TGTGCCAGCAGCCAAGTATTCCCAGGGGGGCAAGAGACCCAGTACTTC; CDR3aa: CASSQVFPGGQETQYF
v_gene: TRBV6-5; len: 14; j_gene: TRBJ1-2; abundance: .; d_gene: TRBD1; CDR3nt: TGTGCCAGCAGTTCCTTGGGACAGAGATACGGCTACACCTTC; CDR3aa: CASSSLGQRYGYTF
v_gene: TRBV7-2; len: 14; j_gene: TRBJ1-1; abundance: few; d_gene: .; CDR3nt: TGTGCCAGCAGGATACATCACATGAACACTGAAGCTTTCTTT; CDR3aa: CASRIHHMNTEAFF
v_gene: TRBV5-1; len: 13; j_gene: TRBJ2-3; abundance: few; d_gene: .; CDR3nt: TGCGCCGGCAGCCAGCAGGGCACAGATACGCAGTATTTT; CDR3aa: CAGSQQGTDTQYF
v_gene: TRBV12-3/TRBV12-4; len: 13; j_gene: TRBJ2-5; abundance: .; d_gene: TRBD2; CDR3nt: TGTGCCGTCGGGACTAGCGGGACCGGAGCCCAGTACTTC; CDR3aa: CAVGTSGTGAQYF